A single sample is the source of the 17 T cell receptor beta chains below, sequenced in a study of beta chain features in type 1 diabetes. Expressed TCRB transcripts were sequenced after all isolated RNA was converted to cDNA. The repertoire was sequenced with immunoSEQ multiplex PCR; TCRdb's copy has only in-frame clones and lacks some. The sample lists 250,000 to 350,000 clones; about 14% were seen once. The sequencing sample was made of central memory CD4+ T cells from blood. These receptors all stem from a young man in good health.

This clone was counted between two and nine times. This chain uses TRBV30 with TRBJ1-3; D is possibly TRBD1 (5 bases). Trimming removed 0 bases at V and 8 bases at J, with 8 bases between. This CDR3 is 12 amino acids long. Germline CDR1 and CDR2: GTSNPN and SVGIG (reference sequence). Written as DNA, the CDR3 is TGTGCCTGGAGTGTACTAGGGGACACCATATATTTT. Protein sequence: CAWSVLGDTIYF.

This clone was seen more than once but under ten times. The rearrangement joins TRBV9 to TRBJ2-3; TRBD1 might be the D (6 bases). V lost 0 bases and J 4 bases, leaving 18 bases between the germline ends. CDR3 size: 17 residues. Germline V lookup: CDR1 SGDLS, CDR2 YYNGEE. CDR3 amino acids: CASSVAVVGQKADTQYF. CDR3 in DNA: TGTGCCAGCAGCGTAGCGGTTGTCGGACAGAAGGCAGATACGCAGTATTTT.

This clone turned up a few times. The chain recombines TRBV6-6 with TRBJ2-3; a possible D gene is TRBD1 (6 bases). The CDR3 covers 15 residues. V lost 0 bases and J lost 10, with 17 bases in between. Germline CDR1 and CDR2: MNHNY and SVGAGI (reference sequence). The CDR3 sequence is CASSYSPGAAESQYF. The CDR3, as DNA: TGTGCCAGCAGTTACTCGCCAGGGGCGGCCGAATCGCAGTATTTT.

V gene TRBV6-5 combines with J gene TRBJ2-7; D remains ambiguous. Germline CDR1 reads MNHEY; CDR2 reads SVGAGI. The ends were cut back, 7 bases at V and 3 bases at J, with 13 bases in the middle. There are 13 residues in the CDR3. The CDR3 DNA is TGTGCCAGCACCCCCAGTGGGATCTACGAGCAGTACGTC. This encodes CASTPSGIYEQYV.

The V gene is TRBV6-1, the J gene TRBJ1-2, with a weak D call TRBD1 (5 bases). The CDR3 consists of 13 residues. From germline, CDR1 is MNHNS and CDR2 SASEGT. With 7 bases removed from V and 4 bases from J, the gap between germline ends came to 13 bases. As DNA, the CDR3 is TGTGCCAGCAATGGGGGGTTGTCCTATGGCTACACCTTC. Its protein product is CASNGGLSYGYTF.

This chain connects TRBV27 to TRBJ2-7; D might be TRBD2 (5 bases). The CDR3 is made up of 19 amino acids. The V end lost 4 bases, the J end lost 6 bases, and 31 bases lay between the germline ends. Germline CDR1 MNHEY, CDR2 SMNVEV (reference sequence). The CDR3 region is CASSYSRPGSGSQTSEQYV. The DNA of the CDR3 is TGTGCCAGCAGTTACTCGAGACCGGGATCCGGTTCTCAGACTTCCGAGCAGTACGTC.

This clone was counted many times. The chain links TRBV2 to TRBJ2-6, with no clear D. V dropped 5 bases and J dropped 0 bases, with 5 bases sitting between them. This CDR3 comprises 14 residues. Per germline, CDR1 SNHLY and CDR2 FYNNEI. CDR3 in amino acids: CASSRNSGANVLTF. Here the CDR3 DNA reads TGTGCCAGCAGTCGGAACTCTGGGGCCAACGTCCTGACTTTC.

The chain has TRBV5-5 and TRBJ1-2, with a possible D match to TRBD1 (5 bases). CDR3 length: 15 residues. V was shortened by 0 bases and J by 0 bases, with 9 bases between the two germline ends. Germline values: CDR1 SGHKS, CDR2 YYEKEE (reference sequence). The CDR3 coding sequence is TGTGCCAGCAGCTTGGCAGGGACTACTAACTATGGCTACACCTTC. This translates into CASSLAGTTNYGYTF.

The V gene is TRBV18, the J gene TRBJ2-3; 14 positions match TRBD2. Looked up from germline, CDR1 is KGHSH and CDR2 is LQKENI. Losses at the gene ends were 6 bases for V and 5 bases for J; bases not matched to a gene: 7. The CDR3 runs 16 residues. The CDR3 nucleotides are TGTGCCAGCTCCCAGTCCGGGACTAGCGGGGGAGATACGCAGTATTTT. This codes for CASSQSGTSGGDTQYF. Using reference TRBV18 and TRBJ2-3 for the parts outside the CDR3, the full variable domain is NAGVMQNPRHLVRRRGQEARLRCSPMKGHSHVYWYRQLPEEGLKFMVYLQKENIIDESGMPKERFSAEFPKEGPSILRIQQVVRGDSAAYFCASSQSGTSGGDTQYFGPGTRLTVL.

The chain recombines TRBV7-3 with TRBJ2-1; weak D call: TRBD1 (5 bases). The CDR3 runs to 16 residues. Germline V gene sequence: CDR1 SGHTA, CDR2 FQGTGA. The V and J ends lost 2 bases and 5 bases respectively, with 16 bases between them. DNA of the CDR3: TGTGCCAGCAGCTTAGTTTGGGGCAGGCAGAACAATGAGCAGTTCTTC. As protein: CASSLVWGRQNNEQFF.

This chain joins TRBV9 and TRBJ2-3; D may be TRBD2 (5 bases). Germline CDR1 is SGDLS and CDR2 is YYNGEE. The germline V and J ends were trimmed by 6 bases and 2 bases, with 16 bases remaining between them. The CDR3 runs 15 residues. CDR3 loop: CASNRLASSTDTQYF. The CDR3 DNA sequence: TGTGCCAGCAACCGTTTAGCGAGTTCCACAGATACGCAGTATTTT.

This clone has just a few counts. V is TRBV7-8 and J is TRBJ2-4; possibly TRBD1 or TRBD2 for D (6 bases each). The CDR3 is 13 amino acids. The V end was cut by 5 bases, the J end by 10 bases, with 15 bases between. Germline V gives CDR1 SGHVS, CDR2 FQNEAQ. In DNA form, the CDR3 reads TGTGCCAGCAGCAGACAGGTTGGGGGGATTCAGTACTTC. This translates into CASSRQVGGIQYF.

This clone was detected only a few times. The rearrangement joins TRBV27 to TRBJ2-7; possible D gene TRBD1, 6 bases. The CDR3 has 13 amino acids. V lost 5 bases, J lost 6 bases, and 14 bases lay in between. CDR1 is MNHEY, CDR2 SMNVEV, per germline (reference sequence). CDR3 sequence reads: CASSLETGFEQYF. CDR3 nucleotides: TGTGCCAGCAGTCTAGAAACAGGGTTCGAGCAGTACTTC.

Only a few counts were recorded for this clone. The chain uses TRBV7-2 and TRBJ2-1; D is perhaps TRBD2 (6 bases). Trimming removed 2 bases at V and 9 bases at J, with 17 bases between. Germline assignment: CDR1 SGHTA and CDR2 FQGNSA. The CDR3 covers 15 residues. CDR3 protein: CASSLNKAGTGEQFF. The CDR3 DNA follows: TGTGCCAGCAGCTTAAATAAAGCGGGTACGGGTGAGCAGTTCTTC.

As for this clone: The same CDR3 arises from other DNA sequences in this sample as well. The chain joins TRBV30 to TRBJ2-5; D is ambiguous. From germline, CDR1 is GTSNPN and CDR2 SVGIG (reference sequence). This CDR3 region has 13 residues. Trimming cost V 0 bases and J 4 bases, with 9 bases left between them. The CDR3 is CAWSVRVRETQYF. CDR3 bases: TGTGCCTGGAGTGTAAGAGTAAGAGAGACCCAGTACTTC.

The rearrangement joins TRBV11-2 to TRBJ2-1, with D perhaps matching TRBD1 (7 bases). Trimming removed 5 bases from V and 6 bases from J, with 23 bases in between. Germline loops: CDR1 SGHAT, CDR2 FQNNGV. This CDR3 region has 17 residues. CDR3 sequence reads: CASSRLNRGMGGNEQFF. CDR3 sequence (DNA): TGTGCCAGCAGCCGACTTAACAGGGGAATGGGGGGCAATGAGCAGTTCTTC.

The CDR3 region is CSGRWSFEAFF. CDR3 in DNA: TGCAGCGGCCGGTGGAGTTTTGAAGCTTTCTTT. V usage is TRBV29-1 and J usage is TRBJ1-1; D is uncertain. Germline CDR1 SQVTM, CDR2 ANQGSEA. Trimming removed 7 bases at V and 7 bases at J, with 13 bases between. The CDR3 runs 11 residues.